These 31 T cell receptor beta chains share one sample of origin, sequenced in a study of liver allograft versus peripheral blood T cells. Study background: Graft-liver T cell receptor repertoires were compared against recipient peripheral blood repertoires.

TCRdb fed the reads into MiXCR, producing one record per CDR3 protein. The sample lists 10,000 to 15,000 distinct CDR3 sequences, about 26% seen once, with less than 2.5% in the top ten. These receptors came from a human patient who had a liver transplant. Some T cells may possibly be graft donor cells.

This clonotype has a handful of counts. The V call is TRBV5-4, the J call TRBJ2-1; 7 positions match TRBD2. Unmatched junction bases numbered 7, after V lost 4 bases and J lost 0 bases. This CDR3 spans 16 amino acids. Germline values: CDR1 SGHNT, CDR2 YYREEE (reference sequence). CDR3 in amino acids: CASSPTSASSYNEQFF. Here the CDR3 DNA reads TGTGCCAGCAGCCCCACTAGCGCCAGCTCCTACAATGAGCAGTTCTTC. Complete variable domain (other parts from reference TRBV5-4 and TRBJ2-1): ETGVTQSPTHLIKTRGQQVTLRCSSQSGHNTVSWYQQALGQGPQFIFQYYREEENGRGNFPPRFSGLQFPNYSSELNVNALELDDSALYLCASSPTSASSYNEQFFGPGTRLTVL.

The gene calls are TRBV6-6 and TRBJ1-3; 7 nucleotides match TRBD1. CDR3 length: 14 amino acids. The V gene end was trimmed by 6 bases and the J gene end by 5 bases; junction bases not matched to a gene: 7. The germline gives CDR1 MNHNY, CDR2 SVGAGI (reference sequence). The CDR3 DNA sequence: TGTGCCAGCAGGGATTCAGGGGGTAGAAACACCATATATTTT. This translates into CASRDSGGRNTIYF.

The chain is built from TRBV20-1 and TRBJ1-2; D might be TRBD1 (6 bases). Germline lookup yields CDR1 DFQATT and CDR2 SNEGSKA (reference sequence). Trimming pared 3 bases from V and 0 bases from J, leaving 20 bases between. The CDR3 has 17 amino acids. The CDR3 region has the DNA TGCAGTGCTAGTCTTCAGGGGCCGATGACCGCTAACTATGGCTACACCTTC. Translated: CSASLQGPMTANYGYTF.

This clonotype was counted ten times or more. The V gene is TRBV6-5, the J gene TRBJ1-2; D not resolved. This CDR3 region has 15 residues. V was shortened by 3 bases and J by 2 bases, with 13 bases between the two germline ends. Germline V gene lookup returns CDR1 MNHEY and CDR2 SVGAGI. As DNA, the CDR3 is TGTGCCAGCAGTTATAATAATGGCGGGAACTATGGCTACACCTTC. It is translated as CASSYNNGGNYGYTF.

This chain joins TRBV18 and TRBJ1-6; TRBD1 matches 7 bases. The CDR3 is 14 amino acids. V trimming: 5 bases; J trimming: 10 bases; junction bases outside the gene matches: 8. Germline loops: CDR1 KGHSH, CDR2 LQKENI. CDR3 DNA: TGTGCCAGCTCAGGCCGGGACAGTCGGTCACCCCTCCACTTT. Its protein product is CASSGRDSRSPLHF.

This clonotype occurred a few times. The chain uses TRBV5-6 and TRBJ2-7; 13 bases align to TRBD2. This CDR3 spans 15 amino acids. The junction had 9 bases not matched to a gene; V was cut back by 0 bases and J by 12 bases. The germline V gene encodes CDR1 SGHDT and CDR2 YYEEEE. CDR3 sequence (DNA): TGTGCCAGCAGCTTGGTCCCGGGACTAGCGGGATGGCCGTACTTC. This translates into CASSLVPGLAGWPYF.

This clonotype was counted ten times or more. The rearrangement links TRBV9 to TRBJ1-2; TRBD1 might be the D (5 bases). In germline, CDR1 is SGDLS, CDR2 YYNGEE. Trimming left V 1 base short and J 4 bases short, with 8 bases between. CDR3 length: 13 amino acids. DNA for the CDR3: TGTGCCAGCAGCGTACAGGGTAGCTATGGCTACACCTTC. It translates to CASSVQGSYGYTF.

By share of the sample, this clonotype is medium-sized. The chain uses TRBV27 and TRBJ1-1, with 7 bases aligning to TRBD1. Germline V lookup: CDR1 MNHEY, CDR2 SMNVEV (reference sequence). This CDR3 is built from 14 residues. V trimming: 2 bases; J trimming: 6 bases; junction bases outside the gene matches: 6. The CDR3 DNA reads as TGTGCCAGCAGTTTAGGACAGGAGTTGTCTGAAGCTTTCTTT. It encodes CASSLGQELSEAFF.

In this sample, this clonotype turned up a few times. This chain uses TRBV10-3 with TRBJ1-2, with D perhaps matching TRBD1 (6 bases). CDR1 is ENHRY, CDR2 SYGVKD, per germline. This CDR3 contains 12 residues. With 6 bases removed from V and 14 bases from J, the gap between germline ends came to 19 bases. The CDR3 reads CAISVQRGAGTF. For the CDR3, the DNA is TGTGCCATCAGCGTGCAGCGGGGGGCAGGGACCTTC.

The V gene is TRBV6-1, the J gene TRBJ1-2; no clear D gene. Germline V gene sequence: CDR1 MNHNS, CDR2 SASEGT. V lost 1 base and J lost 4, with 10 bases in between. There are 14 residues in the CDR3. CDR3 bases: TGTGCCAGCAGTGAAGGTTGGTTTTCCTATGGCTACACCTTC. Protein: CASSEGWFSYGYTF.

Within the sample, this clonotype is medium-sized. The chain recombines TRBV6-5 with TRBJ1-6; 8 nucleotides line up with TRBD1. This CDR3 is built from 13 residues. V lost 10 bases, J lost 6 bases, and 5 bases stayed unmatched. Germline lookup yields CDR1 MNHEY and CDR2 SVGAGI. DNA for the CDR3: TGTGCCATAGCGGACAGGGTTAATTCACCCCTCCACTTT. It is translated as CAIADRVNSPLHF.

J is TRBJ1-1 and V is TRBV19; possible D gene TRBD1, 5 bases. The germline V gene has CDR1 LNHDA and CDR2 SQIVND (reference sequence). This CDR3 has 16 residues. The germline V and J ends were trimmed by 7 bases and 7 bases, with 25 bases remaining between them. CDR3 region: CASNGGRRSGLGEAFF. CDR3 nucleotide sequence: TGTGCCAGTAACGGGGGACGAAGGTCGGGACTTGGTGAAGCTTTCTTT.

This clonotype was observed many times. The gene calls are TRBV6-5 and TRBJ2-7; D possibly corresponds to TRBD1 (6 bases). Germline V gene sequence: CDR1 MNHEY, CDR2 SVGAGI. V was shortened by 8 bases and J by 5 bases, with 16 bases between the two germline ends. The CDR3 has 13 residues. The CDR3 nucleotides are TGTGCCAGCGTGGGGCAGGGGTTAAACGAGCAGTACTTC. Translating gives CASVGQGLNEQYF.

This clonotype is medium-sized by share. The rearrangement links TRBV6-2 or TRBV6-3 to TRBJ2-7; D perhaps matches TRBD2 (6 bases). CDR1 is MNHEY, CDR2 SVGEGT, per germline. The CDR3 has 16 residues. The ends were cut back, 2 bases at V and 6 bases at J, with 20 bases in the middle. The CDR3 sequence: CASSYIPGTSQSEQYF. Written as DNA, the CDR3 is TGTGCCAGCAGTTACATCCCAGGGACTTCACAATCCGAGCAGTACTTC.

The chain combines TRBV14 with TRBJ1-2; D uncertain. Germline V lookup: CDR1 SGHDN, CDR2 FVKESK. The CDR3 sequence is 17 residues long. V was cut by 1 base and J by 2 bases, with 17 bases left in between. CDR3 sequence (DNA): TGTGCCAGCAGCCAAGGGATTGTACGGAGGAAAAACTATGGCTACACCTTC. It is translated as CASSQGIVRRKNYGYTF.

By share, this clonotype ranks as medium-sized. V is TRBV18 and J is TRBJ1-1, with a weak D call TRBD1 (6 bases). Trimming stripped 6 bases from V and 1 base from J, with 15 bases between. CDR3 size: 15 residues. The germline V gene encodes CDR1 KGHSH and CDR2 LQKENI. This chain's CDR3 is CASSRGGGQNTEAFF. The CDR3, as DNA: TGTGCCAGCTCCAGAGGGGGGGGCCAGAACACTGAAGCTTTCTTT.

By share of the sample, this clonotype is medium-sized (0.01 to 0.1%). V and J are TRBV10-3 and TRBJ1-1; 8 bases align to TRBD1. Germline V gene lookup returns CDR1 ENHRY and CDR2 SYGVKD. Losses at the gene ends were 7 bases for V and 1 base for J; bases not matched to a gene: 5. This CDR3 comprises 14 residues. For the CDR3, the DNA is TGTGCCATCACTCGGGACAGGACGAACACTGAAGCTTTCTTT. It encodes CAITRDRTNTEAFF.

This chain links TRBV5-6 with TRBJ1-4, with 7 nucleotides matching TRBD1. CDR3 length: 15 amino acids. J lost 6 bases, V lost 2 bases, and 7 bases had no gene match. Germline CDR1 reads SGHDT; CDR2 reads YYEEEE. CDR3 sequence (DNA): TGTGCCAGCAGCTTTTTTGGGCAGGGGGATGAAAAACTGTTTTTT. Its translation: CASSFFGQGDEKLFF.

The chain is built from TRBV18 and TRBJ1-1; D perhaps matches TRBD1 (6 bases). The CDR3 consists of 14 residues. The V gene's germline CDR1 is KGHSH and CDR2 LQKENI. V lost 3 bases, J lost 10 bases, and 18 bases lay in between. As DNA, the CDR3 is TGTGCCAGCTCACCTCCGGACAGTCTCAACGGAGCTTTCTTT. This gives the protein CASSPPDSLNGAFF.

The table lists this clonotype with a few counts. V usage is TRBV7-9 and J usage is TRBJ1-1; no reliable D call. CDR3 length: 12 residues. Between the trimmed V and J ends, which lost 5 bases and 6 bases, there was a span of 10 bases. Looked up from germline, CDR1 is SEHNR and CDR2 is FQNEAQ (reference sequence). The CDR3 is CASSPQGAEAFF. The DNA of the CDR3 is TGTGCCAGCAGCCCCCAAGGAGCTGAAGCTTTCTTT.

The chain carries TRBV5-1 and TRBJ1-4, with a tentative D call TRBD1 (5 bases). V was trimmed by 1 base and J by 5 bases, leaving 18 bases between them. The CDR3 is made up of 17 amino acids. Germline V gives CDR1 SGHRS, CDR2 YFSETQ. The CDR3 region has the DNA TGCGCCAGCAGCTTGCTGGGTTTTAGGGGCCGCAATGAAAAACTGTTTTTT. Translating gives CASSLLGFRGRNEKLFF. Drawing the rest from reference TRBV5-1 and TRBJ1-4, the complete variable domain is KAGVTQTPRYLIKTRGQQVTLSCSPISGHRSVSWYQQTPGQGLQFLFEYFSETQRNKGNFPGRFSGRQFSNSRSEMNVSTLELGDSALYLCASSLLGFRGRNEKLFFGSGTQLSVL.

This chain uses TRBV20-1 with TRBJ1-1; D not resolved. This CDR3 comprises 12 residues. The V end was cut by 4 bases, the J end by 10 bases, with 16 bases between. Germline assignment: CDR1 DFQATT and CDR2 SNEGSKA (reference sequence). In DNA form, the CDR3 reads TGCAGTGCTAATCAACAAGGTTTTTCAGCTTTCTTT. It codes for CSANQQGFSAFF.

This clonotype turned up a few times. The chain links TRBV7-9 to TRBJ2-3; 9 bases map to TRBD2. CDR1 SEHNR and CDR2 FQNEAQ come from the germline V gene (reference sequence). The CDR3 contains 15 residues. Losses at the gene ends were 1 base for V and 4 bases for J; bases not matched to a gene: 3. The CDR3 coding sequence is TGTGCCAGCAGCTTAGGTAGCGGGGGCCCAGATACGCAGTATTTT. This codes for CASSLGSGGPDTQYF.

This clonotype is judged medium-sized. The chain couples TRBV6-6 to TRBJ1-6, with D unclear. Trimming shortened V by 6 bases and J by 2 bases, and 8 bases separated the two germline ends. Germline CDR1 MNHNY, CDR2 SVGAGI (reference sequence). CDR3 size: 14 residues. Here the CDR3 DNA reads TGTGCCAGCAGGGGTGAGCCCTATAATTCACCCCTCCACTTT. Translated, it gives CASRGEPYNSPLHF.

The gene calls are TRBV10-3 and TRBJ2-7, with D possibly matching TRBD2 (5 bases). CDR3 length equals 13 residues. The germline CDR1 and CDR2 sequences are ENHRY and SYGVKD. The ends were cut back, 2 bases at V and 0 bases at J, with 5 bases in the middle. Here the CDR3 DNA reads TGTGCCATCAGTGAGGGGAGCTCCTACGAGCAGTACTTC. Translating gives CAISEGSSYEQYF.

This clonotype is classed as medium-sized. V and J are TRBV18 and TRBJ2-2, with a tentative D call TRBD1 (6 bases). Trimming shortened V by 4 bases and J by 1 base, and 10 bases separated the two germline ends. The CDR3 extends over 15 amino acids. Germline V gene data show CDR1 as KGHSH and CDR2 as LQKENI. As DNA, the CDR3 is TGTGCCAGCTCACTGGGGACATTGAACACCGGGGAGCTGTTTTTT. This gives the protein CASSLGTLNTGELFF. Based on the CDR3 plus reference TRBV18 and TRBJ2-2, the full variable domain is NAGVMQNPRHLVRRRGQEARLRCSPMKGHSHVYWYRQLPEEGLKFMVYLQKENIIDESGMPKERFSAEFPKEGPSILRIQQVVRGDSAAYFCASSLGTLNTGELFFGEGSRLTVL.

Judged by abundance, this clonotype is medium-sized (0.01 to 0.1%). For the CDR3, the DNA is TGTGCCAGCTCACCGGCCGGACTAGCAGAGACCCAGTACTTC. Translating gives CASSPAGLAETQYF. The chain uses TRBV18 and TRBJ2-5; 8 positions agree with TRBD2. Germline values: CDR1 KGHSH, CDR2 LQKENI. The CDR3 has 14 amino acids. The J segment lost 4 bases and the V segment lost 3 bases, leaving 4 bases of the junction unmatched. Full variable domain (remainder filled in from reference TRBV18 and TRBJ2-5): NAGVMQNPRHLVRRRGQEARLRCSPMKGHSHVYWYRQLPEEGLKFMVYLQKENIIDESGMPKERFSAEFPKEGPSILRIQQVVRGDSAAYFCASSPAGLAETQYFGPGTRLLVL.

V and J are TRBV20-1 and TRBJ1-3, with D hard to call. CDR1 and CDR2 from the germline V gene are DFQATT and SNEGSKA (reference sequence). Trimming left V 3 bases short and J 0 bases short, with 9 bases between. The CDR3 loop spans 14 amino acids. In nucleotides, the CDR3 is TGCAGTGCTAGCTCGGCGGACTCTGGAAACACCATATATTTT. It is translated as CSASSADSGNTIYF.

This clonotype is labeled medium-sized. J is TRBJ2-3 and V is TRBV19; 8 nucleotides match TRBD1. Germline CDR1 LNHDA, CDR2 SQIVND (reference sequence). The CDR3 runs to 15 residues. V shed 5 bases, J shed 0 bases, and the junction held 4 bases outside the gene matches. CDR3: CASSVRGLSTDTQYF. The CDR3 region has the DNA TGTGCCAGTAGTGTCAGGGGGCTGAGCACAGATACGCAGTATTTT.

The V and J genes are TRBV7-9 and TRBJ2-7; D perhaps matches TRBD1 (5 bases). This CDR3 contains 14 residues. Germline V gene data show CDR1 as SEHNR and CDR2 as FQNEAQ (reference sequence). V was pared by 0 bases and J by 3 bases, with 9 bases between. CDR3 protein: CASSLARQGYEQYF. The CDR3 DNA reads TGTGCCAGCAGCTTAGCGCGGCAGGGCTACGAGCAGTACTTC.

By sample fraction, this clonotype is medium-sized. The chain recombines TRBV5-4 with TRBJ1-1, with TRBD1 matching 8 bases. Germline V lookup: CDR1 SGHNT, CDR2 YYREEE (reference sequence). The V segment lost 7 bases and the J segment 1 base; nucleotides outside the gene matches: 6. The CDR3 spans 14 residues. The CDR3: CASGSGTGNTEAFF. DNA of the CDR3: TGTGCCAGCGGATCCGGGACAGGGAACACTGAAGCTTTCTTT.